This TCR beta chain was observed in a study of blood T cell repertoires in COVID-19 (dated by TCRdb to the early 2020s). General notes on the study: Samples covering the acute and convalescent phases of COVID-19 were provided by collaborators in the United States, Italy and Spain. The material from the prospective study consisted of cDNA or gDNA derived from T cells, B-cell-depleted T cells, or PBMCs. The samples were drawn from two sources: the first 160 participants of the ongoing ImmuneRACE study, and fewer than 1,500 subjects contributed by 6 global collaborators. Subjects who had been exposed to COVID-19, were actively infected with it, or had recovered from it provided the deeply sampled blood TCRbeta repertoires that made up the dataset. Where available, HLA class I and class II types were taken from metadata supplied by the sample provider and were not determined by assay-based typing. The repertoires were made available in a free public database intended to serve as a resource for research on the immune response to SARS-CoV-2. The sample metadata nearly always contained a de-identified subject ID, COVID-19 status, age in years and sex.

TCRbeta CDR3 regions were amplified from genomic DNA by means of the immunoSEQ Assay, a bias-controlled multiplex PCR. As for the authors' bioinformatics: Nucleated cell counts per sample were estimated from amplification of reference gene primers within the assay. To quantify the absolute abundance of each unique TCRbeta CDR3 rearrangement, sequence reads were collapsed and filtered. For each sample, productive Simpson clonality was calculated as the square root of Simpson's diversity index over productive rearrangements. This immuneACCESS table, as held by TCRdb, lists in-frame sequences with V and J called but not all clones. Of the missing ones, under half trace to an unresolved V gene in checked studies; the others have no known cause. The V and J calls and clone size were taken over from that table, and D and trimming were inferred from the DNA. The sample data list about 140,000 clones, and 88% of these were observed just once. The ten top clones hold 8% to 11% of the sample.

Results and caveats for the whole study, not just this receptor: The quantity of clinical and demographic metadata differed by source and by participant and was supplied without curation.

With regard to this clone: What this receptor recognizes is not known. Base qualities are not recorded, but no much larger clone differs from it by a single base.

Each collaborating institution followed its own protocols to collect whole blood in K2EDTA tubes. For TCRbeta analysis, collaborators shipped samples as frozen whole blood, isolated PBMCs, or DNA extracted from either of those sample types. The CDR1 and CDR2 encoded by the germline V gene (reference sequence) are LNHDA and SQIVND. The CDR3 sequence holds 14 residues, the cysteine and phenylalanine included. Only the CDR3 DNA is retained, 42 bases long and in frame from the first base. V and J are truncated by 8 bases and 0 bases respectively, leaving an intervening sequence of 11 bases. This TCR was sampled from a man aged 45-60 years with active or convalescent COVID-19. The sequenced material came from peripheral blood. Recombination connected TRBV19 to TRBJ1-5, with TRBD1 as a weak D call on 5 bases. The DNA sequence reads TGTGCCAGTCGGAGACAGTATAGCAATCAGCCCCAGCATTTT. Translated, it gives CASRRQYSNQPQHF.